These 12 T cell receptor beta chains were all obtained from the same sample, sequenced in a study of blood T cell repertoires in COVID-19. Assay used: immunoSEQ multiplex PCR; TCRdb lists only in-frame clones, some missing. The sample holds roughly 39,000 clones, 60% to 85% seen once. What was sequenced was peripheral blood. All receptors come from a man aged 65 to 85 with acute or convalescent COVID-19.

The table lists this clone with a count of one. The V gene is TRBV3-1 (or the pseudogene TRBV3-2), the J gene TRBJ2-7; D gene uncertain. Trimming left V 0 bases short and J 0 bases short, with 15 bases between. Germline CDR1 and CDR2: LGHDT and YNNKEL (reference sequence). The CDR3 has 17 residues. CDR3 residues: CASSQERWRMSSYEQYF. CDR3 coding DNA: TGTGCCAGCAGCCAAGAGAGATGGCGGATGAGCTCCTACGAGCAGTACTTC.

J is TRBJ2-2 and V is TRBV10-1, with D perhaps TRBD1 (6 bases). Germline CDR1 is WNHNN and CDR2 is SYGVQD (reference sequence). The CDR3 runs to 15 residues. Trimming cost V 9 bases and J 0 bases, with 14 bases left between them. CDR3 in DNA: TGCGCCAGTTCTCCCGGGACACCGAACACCGGGGAGCTGTTTTTT. This sequence encodes CASSPGTPNTGELFF.

This clone was seen only a few times. This chain links TRBV15 with TRBJ1-5; possibly TRBD1 for D (5 bases). Trimming shortened V by 0 bases and J by 9 bases, and 12 bases separated the two germline ends. This CDR3 spans 14 amino acids. Germline loops: CDR1 LNHNV, CDR2 YYDKDF (reference sequence). The DNA of the CDR3 is TGTGCCACCAGCAGAGATGGGATCGACAGGCCCCAGCATTTT. Translating gives CATSRDGIDRPQHF.

The chain carries TRBV7-9 and TRBJ1-5; D perhaps matches TRBD1 (6 bases). Germline assignment: CDR1 SEHNR and CDR2 FQNEAQ (reference sequence). The length of the CDR3 is 15 residues. The V gene lost 0 bases and the J gene lost 4 bases, with 10 bases spanning the gap. The CDR3 bases are TGTGCCAGCAGCTTAGCAGGGGGTAGTAATCAGCCCCAGCATTTT. It encodes CASSLAGGSNQPQHF.

The rearrangement uses TRBV10-3 and TRBJ2-3; a weak D match, TRBD2 (5 bases). The CDR3 is 16 amino acids. In germline, CDR1 is ENHRY, CDR2 SYGVKD. The V gene lost 3 bases and the J gene lost 3 bases, with 16 bases spanning the gap. This CDR3 is CAISEPTGVGTDTQYF. The CDR3 region has the DNA TGTGCCATCAGTGAACCTACCGGGGTGGGTACAGATACGCAGTATTTT.

This chain uses TRBV28 with TRBJ1-1; no clear D gene. This CDR3 spans 12 amino acids. With 5 bases removed from V and 3 bases from J, the gap between germline ends came to 7 bases. The germline CDR1 and CDR2 sequences are MDHEN and SYDVKM. In nucleotides, the CDR3 is TGTGCCAGCAGTCGGGAGTACACTGAAGCTTTCTTT. It specifies CASSREYTEAFF.

V and J are TRBV29-1 and TRBJ1-1, with D tentatively TRBD1 (5 bases). CDR1 is SQVTM and CDR2 is ANQGSEA in the germline V gene. This CDR3 is 14 amino acids long. V gave up 6 bases and J gave up 0 bases, with 14 bases separating them. In DNA form, the CDR3 reads TGCAGCGTCCGCAGACAGACCTTGAACACTGAAGCTTTCTTT. It codes for CSVRRQTLNTEAFF.

The rearrangement joins TRBV9 to TRBJ1-1; 7 bases are a match to TRBD1. V trimming: 1 base; J trimming: 1 base; junction bases outside the gene matches: 7. From germline, CDR1 is SGDLS and CDR2 YYNGEE. The CDR3 is 16 residues long. CDR3 bases: TGTGCCAGCAGCGTAAGTGGGGACAGAGGGAACACTGAAGCTTTCTTT. Translation: CASSVSGDRGNTEAFF.

This clone was detected a few times. The chain combines TRBV5-1 with TRBJ1-1; D is perhaps TRBD1 (6 bases). Trimming removed 2 bases at V and 1 base at J, with 9 bases between. This CDR3 has 14 residues. Per germline, CDR1 SGHRS and CDR2 YFSETQ. The CDR3 reads CASSLGTTNTEAFF. CDR3 DNA sequence: TGCGCCAGCAGCTTAGGGACAACGAACACTGAAGCTTTCTTT.

The rearrangement joins TRBV21-1 to TRBJ2-6; TRBD1 is the table's D call and was not checked against the DNA. TRBV21-1 is a known pseudogene. There are 20 residues in the CDR3. This chain's CDR3 is CASSGDREGCLSSGANVLTF. The CDR3 DNA reads TGTGCCAGCAGCGGGGACAGGGAAGGATGCCTTTCGTCTGGGGCCAACGTCCTGACTTTC.

The sample holds a few counts of this clone. The rearrangement uses TRBV5-1 and TRBJ2-7, with 7 bases matching TRBD1. The CDR3 length is 16 residues. Trimming cost V 0 bases and J 0 bases; bases outside gene matches: 6. Germline V gene data show CDR1 as SGHRS and CDR2 as YFSETQ. Here the CDR3 DNA reads TGCGCCAGCAGCTTGGTGGAGACAGGGTACTCCTACGAGCAGTACTTC. Its translation is CASSLVETGYSYEQYF. The entire variable domain, with the rest obtained from reference TRBV5-1 and TRBJ2-7, is as follows: KAGVTQTPRYLIKTRGQQVTLSCSPISGHRSVSWYQQTPGQGLQFLFEYFSETQRNKGNFPGRFSGRQFSNSRSEMNVSTLELGDSALYLCASSLVETGYSYEQYFGPGTRLTVT.

The V and J genes are TRBV18 and TRBJ2-7; D possibly corresponds to TRBD2 (5 bases). Germline-derived CDR1 and CDR2 are KGHSH and LQKENI. The ends were cut back, 2 bases at V and 4 bases at J, with 12 bases in the middle. This CDR3 has 14 amino acids. The CDR3 is CASSPETTGYEQYF. The CDR3 DNA is TGTGCCAGCTCACCAGAGACTACCGGTTACGAGCAGTACTTC.